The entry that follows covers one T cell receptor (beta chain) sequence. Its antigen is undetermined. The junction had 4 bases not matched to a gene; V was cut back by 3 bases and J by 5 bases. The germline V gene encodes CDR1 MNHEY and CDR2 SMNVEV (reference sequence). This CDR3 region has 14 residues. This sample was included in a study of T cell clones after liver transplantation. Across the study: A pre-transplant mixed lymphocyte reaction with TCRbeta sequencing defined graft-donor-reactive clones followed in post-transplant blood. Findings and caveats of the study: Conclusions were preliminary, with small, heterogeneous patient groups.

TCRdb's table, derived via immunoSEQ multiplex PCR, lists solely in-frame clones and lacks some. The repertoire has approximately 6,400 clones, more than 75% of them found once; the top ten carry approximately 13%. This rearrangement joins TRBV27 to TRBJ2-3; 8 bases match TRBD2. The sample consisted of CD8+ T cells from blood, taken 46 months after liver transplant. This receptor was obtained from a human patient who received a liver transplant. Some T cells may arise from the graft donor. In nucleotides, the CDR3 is TGTGCCAGCAGTTTGGGACTAGAAGGAGATACGCAGTATTTT. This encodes CASSLGLEGDTQYF.